This T cell receptor beta chain was retrieved from a study of T cell repertoires in cytomegalovirus infection. TCRdb independently ran MiXCR on the reads; one entry per CDR3 protein. The sample yields roughly 920,000 distinct CDR3 sequences, 31% seen once. In the case of this clonotype: What it binds is not known.

This receptor was identified in a human donor in good health (CMV status not recorded). Some clones in this sample may be carry-over from other donors' samples. The source material was cultured CD8+ T cells from PBMCs, sampled from culture after CMV antigen stimulation.

CDR3 region: CASSQPTPETGIEKLFF. CDR3 DNA sequence: TGTGCCAGCAGCCAACCGACCCCCGAGACAGGGATTGAAAAACTGTTTTTT. This chain connects TRBV11-1 to TRBJ1-4; 7 nucleotides line up with TRBD1. This CDR3 is 17 amino acids long. The J segment lost 7 bases and the V segment lost 5 bases, leaving 16 bases of the junction unmatched. CDR1 and CDR2 (germline): SGHAT, FQDESV (reference sequence).